One and the same sample provided the 10 T cell receptor beta chains below, sequenced in a study of blood T cell repertoires in COVID-19. Profiling relied on immunoSEQ multiplex PCR, and the TCRdb table lists in-frame clones only, not all of them. The repertoire holds about 210,000 clones, with 80% to 90% as singletons. Material for sequencing was peripheral blood. The receptors originated from a man aged 50 or older with active or convalescent COVID-19.

The V call is TRBV5-1, the J call TRBJ1-2; 7 bases agree with TRBD1. Germline V gene data show CDR1 as SGHRS and CDR2 as YFSETQ. V trimming: 0 bases; J trimming: 3 bases; junction bases outside the gene matches: 11. There are 17 residues in the CDR3. DNA for the CDR3: TGCGCCAGCAGCTTGGCCTTAGGGGGCCAAGTGGACTATGGCTACACCTTC. It translates to CASSLALGGQVDYGYTF.

This chain joins TRBV4-1 and TRBJ1-2, with D tentatively TRBD1 (5 bases). CDR1 is MGHRA, CDR2 YSYEKL, per germline. V was clipped by 1 base and J by 0 bases, with 15 bases between them. The CDR3 contains 17 residues. The CDR3 bases are TGCGCCAGCAGCCAAGTGGGGGGTTCCCGAGCTAACTATGGCTACACCTTC. Its translation is CASSQVGGSRANYGYTF.

The chain recombines TRBV27 with TRBJ2-7, with D maybe TRBD1 (6 bases). V was clipped by 2 bases and J by 4 bases, with 12 bases between them. Germline values: CDR1 MNHEY, CDR2 SMNVEV (reference sequence). The CDR3 totals 14 residues. DNA of the CDR3: TGTGCCAGCAGTTTAACCCAAAGGGGGTACGAGCAGTACTTC. Its protein product is CASSLTQRGYEQYF.

The chain joins TRBV7-8 to TRBJ1-2; 7 bases align to TRBD1. Per the germline V gene, CDR1 is SGHVS and CDR2 is FQNEAQ. V shed 8 bases, J shed 8 bases, and the junction held 17 bases outside the gene matches. The CDR3 length is 15 residues. The CDR3 spells CASHPPDREAWGYTF. The CDR3 region has the DNA TGTGCCAGCCATCCCCCCGACAGGGAAGCTTGGGGCTACACCTTC.

This chain joins TRBV5-1 and TRBJ1-2; 9 bases are shared with TRBD1. V was clipped by 4 bases and J by 2 bases; unmatched bases: 6. This CDR3 is 15 amino acids long. Germline V lookup: CDR1 SGHRS, CDR2 YFSETQ. CDR3 protein: CASSLGTGRNYGYTF. CDR3 DNA sequence: TGCGCCAGCAGCCTAGGGACAGGGAGAAACTATGGCTACACCTTC.

This clone was counted once. The chain recombines TRBV3-1 (or the pseudogene TRBV3-2) with TRBJ1-2; tentative D call: TRBD1 (6 bases). Per the germline V gene, CDR1 is LGHDT and CDR2 is YNNKEL (reference sequence). The CDR3 contains 15 residues. The germline V and J ends were trimmed by 4 bases and 7 bases, with 19 bases remaining between them. CDR3 DNA sequence: TGTGCCAGCAGCCCGAAGCCCCGGGGGGCAGGTGGCTACACCTTC. Translating it yields CASSPKPRGAGGYTF.

A word on this clone: Other DNA sequences in this specimen translate into the identical CDR3. The CDR3 loop is CASSLDRGRQETQYF. The CDR3 DNA is TGTGCCAGCAGCTTAGACCGGGGAAGACAAGAGACCCAGTACTTC. The chain combines TRBV7-9 with TRBJ2-5, with D maybe TRBD2 (5 bases). Germline V gives CDR1 SEHNR, CDR2 FQNEAQ (reference sequence). The CDR3 contains 15 residues. V lost 1 base and J lost 2, with 11 bases in between.

This rearrangement joins TRBV7-2 to TRBJ2-5; no reliable D call. Trimming took 5 bases from V and 0 from J, leaving 4 bases between them. The CDR3 consists of 12 residues. Germline loops: CDR1 SGHTA, CDR2 FQGNSA. DNA of the CDR3: TGTGCCAGCAGCCCCTACCAAGAGACCCAGTACTTC. Translation gives CASSPYQETQYF.

The V gene is TRBV11-3, the J gene TRBJ2-1; TRBD2 is a possible D gene (5 bases). V lost 2 bases, J lost 6 bases, and 11 bases lay in between. The CDR3 runs to 14 residues. CDR1 is SGHNT, CDR2 YENEEA, per germline. CDR3 sequence: CASSLRGVGNEQFF. DNA for the CDR3: TGTGCCAGCAGCTTACGGGGAGTGGGCAATGAGCAGTTCTTC.

The rearrangement joins TRBV18 to TRBJ2-7, with D tentatively TRBD1 (6 bases). From germline, CDR1 is KGHSH and CDR2 LQKENI. This CDR3 contains 13 residues. Trimming stripped 3 bases from V and 6 bases from J, with 12 bases between. The CDR3 sequence is CASSPGSDSEQYF. CDR3 in DNA: TGTGCCAGCTCACCGGGGTCGGACAGCGAGCAGTACTTC.